This TCR beta chain was observed in a study of blood T cell repertoires in COVID-19. Overall study: Italy, Spain and the United States were the sources of the convalescent and acute COVID-19 samples. T cells, B-cell-depleted T cells, or PBMCs supplied cDNA or gDNA.

The CDR3 consists of 16 residues. Looked up from germline, CDR1 is LNHDA and CDR2 is SQIVND (reference sequence). V lost 1 base to trimming and J lost 0 bases, with 12 bases between them. Original methodology: Quantification of nucleated cells was approximated via reference gene primer amplification. Profiled with immunoSEQ multiplex PCR; TCRdb holds only in-frame clones, not every one. V and J calls plus clone size are reproduced from that table; the DNA served to infer D and trimming. The data show over 200,000 clones, around nine tenths seen once. The receptor's source is a woman aged 18-35 years who had recovered from COVID-19. The chain employs TRBV19 and TRBJ1-2; D unclear. Sequencing used peripheral blood. CDR3 sequence reads: CASSIVVRPANYGYTF. The DNA of the CDR3 is TGTGCCAGTAGTATAGTGGTCAGGCCTGCTAACTATGGCTACACCTTC.